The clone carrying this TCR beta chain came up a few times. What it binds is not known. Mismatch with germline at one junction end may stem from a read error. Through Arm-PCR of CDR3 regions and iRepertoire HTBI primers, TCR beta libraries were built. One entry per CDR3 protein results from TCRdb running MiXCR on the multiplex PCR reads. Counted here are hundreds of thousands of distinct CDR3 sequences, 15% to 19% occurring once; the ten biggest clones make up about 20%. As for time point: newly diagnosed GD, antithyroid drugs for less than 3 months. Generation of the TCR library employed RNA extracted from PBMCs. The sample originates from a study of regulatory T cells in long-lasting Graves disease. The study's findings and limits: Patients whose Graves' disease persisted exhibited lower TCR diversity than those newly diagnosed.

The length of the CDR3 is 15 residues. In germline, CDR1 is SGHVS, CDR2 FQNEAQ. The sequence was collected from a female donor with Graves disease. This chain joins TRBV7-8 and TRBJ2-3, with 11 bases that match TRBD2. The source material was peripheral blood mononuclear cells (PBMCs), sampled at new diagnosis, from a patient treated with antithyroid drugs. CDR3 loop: CASRLAGGSTDTQYF. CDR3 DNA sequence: TGTGCCAGCAGGTTAGCGGGGGGGAGCACAGATACGCAGTATTTT.